Sequencing of this TCR beta chain was carried out in a study of shared clonotypes between healthy human individuals. The germline V gene has CDR1 MDHEN and CDR2 SYDVKM. This CDR3 spans 15 amino acids. V lost 5 bases and J lost 0, with 8 bases in between. Data came from immunoSEQ multiplex PCR; TCRdb stores just in-frame clones and leaves some out. The data contain millions of clones, 85% to 95% of them singletons. This TCR derives from a man between 18 and 29 years old in good health. What was sequenced was naive CD4+ T cells sorted from blood. Stated subset: CD45RA+ positively selected. The chain carries TRBV28 and TRBJ2-6; D gene unclear. The CDR3 is CASSRQGSGANVLTF. In nucleotides, the CDR3 is TGTGCCAGCAGTCGACAAGGCTCTGGGGCCAACGTCCTGACTTTC.